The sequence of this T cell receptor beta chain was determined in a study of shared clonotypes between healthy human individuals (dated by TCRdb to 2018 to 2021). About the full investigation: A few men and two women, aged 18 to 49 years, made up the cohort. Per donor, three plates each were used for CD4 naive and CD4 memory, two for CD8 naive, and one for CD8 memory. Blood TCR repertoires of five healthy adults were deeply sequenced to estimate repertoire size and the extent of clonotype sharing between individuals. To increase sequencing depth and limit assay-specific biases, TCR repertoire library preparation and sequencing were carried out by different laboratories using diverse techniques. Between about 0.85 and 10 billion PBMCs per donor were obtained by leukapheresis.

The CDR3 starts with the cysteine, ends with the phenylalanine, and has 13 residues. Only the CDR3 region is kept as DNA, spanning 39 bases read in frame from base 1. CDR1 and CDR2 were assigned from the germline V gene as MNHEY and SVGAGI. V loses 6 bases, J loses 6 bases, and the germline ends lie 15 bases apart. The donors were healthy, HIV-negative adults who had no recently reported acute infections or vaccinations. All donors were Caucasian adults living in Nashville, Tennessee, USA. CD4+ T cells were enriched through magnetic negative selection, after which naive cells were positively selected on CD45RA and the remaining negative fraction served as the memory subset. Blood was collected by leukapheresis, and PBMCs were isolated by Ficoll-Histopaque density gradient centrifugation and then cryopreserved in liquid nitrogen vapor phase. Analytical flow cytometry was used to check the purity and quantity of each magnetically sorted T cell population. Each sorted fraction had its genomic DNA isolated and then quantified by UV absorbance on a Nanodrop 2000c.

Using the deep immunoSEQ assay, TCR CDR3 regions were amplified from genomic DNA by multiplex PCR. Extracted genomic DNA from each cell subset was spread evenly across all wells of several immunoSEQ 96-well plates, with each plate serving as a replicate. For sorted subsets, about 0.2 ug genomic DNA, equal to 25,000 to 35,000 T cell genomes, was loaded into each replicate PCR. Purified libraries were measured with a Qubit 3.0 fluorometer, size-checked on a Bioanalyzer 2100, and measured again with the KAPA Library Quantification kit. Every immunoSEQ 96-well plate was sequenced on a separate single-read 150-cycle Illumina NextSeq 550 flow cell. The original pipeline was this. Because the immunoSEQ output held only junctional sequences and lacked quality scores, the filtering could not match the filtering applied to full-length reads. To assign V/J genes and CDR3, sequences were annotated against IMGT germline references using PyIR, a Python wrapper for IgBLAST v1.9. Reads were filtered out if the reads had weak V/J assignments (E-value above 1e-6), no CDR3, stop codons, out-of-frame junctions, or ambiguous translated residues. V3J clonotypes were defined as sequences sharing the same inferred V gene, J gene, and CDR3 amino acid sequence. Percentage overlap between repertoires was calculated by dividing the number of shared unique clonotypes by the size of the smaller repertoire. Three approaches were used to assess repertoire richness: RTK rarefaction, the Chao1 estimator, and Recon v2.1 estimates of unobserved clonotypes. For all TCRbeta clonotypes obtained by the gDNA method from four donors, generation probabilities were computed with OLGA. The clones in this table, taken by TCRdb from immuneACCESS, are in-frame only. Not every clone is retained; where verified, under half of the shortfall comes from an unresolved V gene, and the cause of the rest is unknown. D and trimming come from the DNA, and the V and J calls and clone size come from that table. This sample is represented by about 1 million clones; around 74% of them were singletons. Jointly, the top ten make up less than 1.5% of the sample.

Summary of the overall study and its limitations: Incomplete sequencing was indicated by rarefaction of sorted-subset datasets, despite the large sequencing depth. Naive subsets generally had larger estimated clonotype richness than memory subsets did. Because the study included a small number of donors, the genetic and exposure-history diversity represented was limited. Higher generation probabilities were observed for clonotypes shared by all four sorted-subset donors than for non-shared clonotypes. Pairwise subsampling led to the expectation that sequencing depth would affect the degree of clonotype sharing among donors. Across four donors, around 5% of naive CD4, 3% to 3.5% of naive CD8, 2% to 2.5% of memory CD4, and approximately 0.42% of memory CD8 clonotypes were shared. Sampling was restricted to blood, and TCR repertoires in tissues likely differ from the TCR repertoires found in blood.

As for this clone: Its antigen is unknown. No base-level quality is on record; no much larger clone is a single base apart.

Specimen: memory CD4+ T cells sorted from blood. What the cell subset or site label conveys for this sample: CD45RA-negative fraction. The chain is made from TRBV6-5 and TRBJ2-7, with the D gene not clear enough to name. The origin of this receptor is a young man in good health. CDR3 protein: CASSPTGPSEQYF. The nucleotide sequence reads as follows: TGTGCCAGCAGCCCCACCGGGCCCTCCGAGCAGTACTTC.